A selection of T cell receptor beta chains follows, all from one sample in a study of blood T cell repertoires in COVID-19. Repertoires were generated with immunoSEQ multiplex PCR, while TCRdb's copy carries only in-frame clones and drops some. This sample carries about 330,000 clones, around 87% of them seen once, and the ten largest clones take about 5.7%. The specimen was PBMCs or T cells enriched from blood (not recorded which). These receptors originate from a woman aged 25 to 39 who had recovered from COVID-19. Each CDR3 is given with its conserved first and last residue. A D gene is named only where the DNA matches it firmly. Clone size is stated in some rows and not others, as once, few, many or a class when expanded.

>-|12|TRBV12-3/TRBV12-4|TRBJ2-1|-
CASRSSYNEQFF
TGTGCCAGCCGTTCTTCTTACAATGAGCAGTTCTTC
>TRBD1|15|TRBV2|TRBJ2-7|-
CASRFRDRAGYEQYF
TGTGCCAGCCGATTCCGGGACAGGGCGGGCTACGAGCAGTACTTC
>TRBD1|16|TRBV28|TRBJ1-1|-
CASSFQKGQGYTEAFF
TGTGCCAGCAGTTTCCAGAAGGGACAGGGGTACACTGAAGCTTTCTTT
>-|15|TRBV6-5|TRBJ1-2|-
CASSSRQIVNYGYTF
TGTGCCAGCAGTTCCAGACAGATCGTCAACTATGGCTACACCTTC
>-|15|TRBV7-4|TRBJ1-5|-
CASSPRRRGNQPQHF
TGTGCCAGCAGCCCCCGAAGGAGGGGTAATCAGCCCCAGCATTTT
>-|13|TRBV11-2|TRBJ1-1|-
CASSLDRDAEAFF
TGTGCCAGCAGCTTAGACAGGGATGCTGAAGCTTTCTTT
>TRBD1|16|TRBV27|TRBJ2-7|-
CASSGGTASFPYEQYF
TGTGCCAGCAGTGGTGGGACAGCCTCTTTCCCCTACGAGCAGTACTTC
>-|14|TRBV4-2|TRBJ1-2|-
CASSQSPQNYGYTF
TGTGCCAGCAGCCAATCACCACAGAACTATGGCTACACCTTC
>TRBD2|17|TRBV9|TRBJ2-3|-
CASSVEGSGGRTDTQYF
TGTGCCAGCAGCGTAGAAGGGTCGGGGGGGCGCACAGATACGCAGTATTTT
>TRBD2|12|TRBV11-2|TRBJ2-3|-
CASSHSGDTQYF
TGTGCCAGCAGCCATAGCGGGGACACGCAGTATTTT
>-|17|TRBV2|TRBJ2-5|-
CASSEASQGYGQETQYF
TGTGCCAGCAGTGAAGCTTCCCAGGGGTACGGTCAAGAGACCCAGTACTTC
>TRBD2|17|TRBV7-2|TRBJ2-5|once
CASSLIYGPAGWETQYF
TGTGCCAGCAGCTTAATCTATGGGCCAGCGGGGTGGGAGACCCAGTACTTC
>TRBD1|18|TRBV19|TRBJ2-7|once
CASRGPGQGGKGVSEQYF
TGTGCCAGTAGGGGTCCGGGACAGGGAGGAAAGGGGGTATCCGAGCAGTACTTC
>TRBD1|15|TRBV19|TRBJ1-2|-
CASSPSGTGAHGYTF
TGTGCCAGTAGTCCTTCCGGGACAGGGGCTCATGGCTACACCTTC
>TRBD1|18|TRBV7-8|TRBJ1-1|-
CASSLAGDRGYMNTEAFF
TGTGCCAGCAGCTTAGCGGGTGACAGGGGATATATGAACACTGAAGCTTTCTTT
>TRBD1|18|TRBV2|TRBJ1-2|-
CASTSAGGGRYPNYGYTF
TGTGCCTCGACCTCAGCAGGGGGCGGGAGATACCCTAACTATGGCTACACCTTC
>-|17|TRBV5-1|TRBJ1-1|-
CASSPWTTVFMNTEAFF
TGCGCCAGCAGCCCCTGGACAACAGTCTTCATGAACACTGAAGCTTTCTTT
>-|13|TRBV15|TRBJ1-1|-
CATFGQRGTEAFF
TGTGCCACCTTCGGGCAGAGGGGGACTGAAGCTTTCTTT
>-|12|TRBV29-1|TRBJ1-3|-
CSVTVSGNTIYF
TGCAGCGTGACAGTATCCGGAAACACCATATATTTT
>TRBD2|16|TRBV28|TRBJ2-3|-
CASRPVAGLSTDTQYF
TGTGCCAGCAGGCCCGTAGCGGGGCTCAGCACAGATACGCAGTATTTT
>TRBD1|14|TRBV7-2|TRBJ1-1|-
CASSFLRTGSEAFF
TGTGCCAGCAGCTTCCTCAGGACAGGAAGCGAGGCTTTCTTT
>TRBD2|14|TRBV7-9|TRBJ2-5|-
CASSLDSGGSGWYF
TGTGCCAGCAGCTTAGACAGCGGGGGGTCAGGGTGGTACTTC
>-|18|TRBV4-3|TRBJ1-5|-
CASSQGFVRQSLHQPQHF
TGCGCCAGCAGCCAAGGTTTCGTTAGACAGTCACTTCATCAGCCCCAGCATTTT
>TRBD1|15|TRBV6-5|TRBJ1-6|-
CASSPDRVYNSPLHF
TGTGCCAGCAGCCCAGACAGGGTTTATAATTCACCCCTCCACTTT
>-|15|TRBV7-9|TRBJ1-1|-
CASSLLDRNNREAFF
TGTGCCAGCAGCTTACTTGACAGGAATAATAGGGAAGCTTTCTTT
>-|14|TRBV7-2|TRBJ2-7|once
CASSPKQKTYEQYF
TGTGCCAGCAGCCCCAAACAGAAAACCTACGAGCAGTACTTC
>TRBD1|15|TRBV5-4|TRBJ2-7|-
CASSFTGGPLDEQYF
TGTGCCAGCAGCTTTACAGGGGGCCCACTGGACGAGCAGTACTTC
>-|15|TRBV6-4|TRBJ1-6|-
CASRSEGVGDSPLHF
TGTGCCAGCAGATCCGAGGGGGTGGGCGATTCACCCCTCCACTTT
>TRBD1|15|TRBV20-1|TRBJ1-2|-
CSASTQAGTVYGYTF
TGCAGTGCTAGTACCCAGGCAGGGACAGTCTATGGCTACACCTTC
>-|15|TRBV28|TRBJ1-6|-
CASRLSSFYNSPLHF
TGTGCCAGCAGGCTTTCCAGTTTCTATAATTCACCCCTCCACTTT
>-|18|TRBV3-1/TRBV3-2|TRBJ1-1|few
CASSQGPGRGGIDTEAFF
TGTGCCAGCAGCCAAGGCCCTGGAAGGGGCGGAATCGACACTGAAGCTTTCTTT
>-|13|TRBV2|TRBJ2-7|-
CASSQDSDYEQYF
TGTGCCAGCAGTCAGGACAGCGACTACGAGCAGTACTTC
>-|12|TRBV5-5|TRBJ2-7|-
CASSKRRDEQYF
TGTGCCAGCAGCAAACGCAGGGACGAGCAGTACTTC